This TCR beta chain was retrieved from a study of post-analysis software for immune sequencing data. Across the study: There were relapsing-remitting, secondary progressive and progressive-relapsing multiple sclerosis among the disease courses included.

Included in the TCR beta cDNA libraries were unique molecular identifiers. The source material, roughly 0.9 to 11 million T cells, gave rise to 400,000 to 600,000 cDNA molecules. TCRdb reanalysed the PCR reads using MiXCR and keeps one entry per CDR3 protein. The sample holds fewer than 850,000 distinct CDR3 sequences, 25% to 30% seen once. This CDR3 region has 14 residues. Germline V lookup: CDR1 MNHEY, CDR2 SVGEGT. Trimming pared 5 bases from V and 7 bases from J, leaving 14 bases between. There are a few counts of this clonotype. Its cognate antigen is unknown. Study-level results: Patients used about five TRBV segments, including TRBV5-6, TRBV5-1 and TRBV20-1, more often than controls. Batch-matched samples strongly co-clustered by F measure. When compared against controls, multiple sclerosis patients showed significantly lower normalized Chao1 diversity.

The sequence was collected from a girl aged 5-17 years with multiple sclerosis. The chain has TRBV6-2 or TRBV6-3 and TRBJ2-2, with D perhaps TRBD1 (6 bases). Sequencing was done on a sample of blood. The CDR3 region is CASSHGGQIGELFF. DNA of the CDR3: TGTGCCAGCAGTCACGGAGGACAGATCGGGGAGCTGTTTTTT.